This section outlines one T cell receptor beta chain sequence together with its context. This clonotype turned up a few times. This receptor's antigen is unknown. No clone much larger than this one lies a single base away; base qualities are absent. What this sample's treatment or condition label stands for: in vitro stimulation with specific CMV peptide epitopes to enrich CMV-specific T cells. The reads were generated on an Illumina HiSeq 1500. The public reads were quality trimmed at Q25 with fastp and then assembled into clones with MiXCR by TCRdb, keeping productive beta chains. Duplicate CDR3 protein sequences are folded into a single record with the most common DNA and genes. The sample table lists approximately 470,000 distinct CDR3 sequences, roughly 43% of them with a count of one. 40% to 50% of the sample is held by the ten biggest clonotypes. CDR1 SGHTA and CDR2 FQGNSA were looked up in the germline V gene. The V end loses 5 bases and the J end loses 7 bases, and a stretch of 11 bases separates them. The CDR3 goes from the cysteine to the phenylalanine over 12 residues. Only the CDR3 region is kept as DNA, spanning 36 bases read in frame from base 1.

This sample was included in a study of T cell repertoires in cytomegalovirus infection (dated by TCRdb to between 2018 and 2020). For the study in its entirety: Peptide stimulations targeted recently identified HLA-C-restricted CMV epitopes, whose presentation resists viral immunomodulation, together with well-studied HLA-B-restricted epitopes. Because public TCR beta signatures pointed to carriage of CMV infection together with the matching HLA type, the HLA type of each donor mattered for the analysis.

Beyond this particular receptor, the publication reports: The ex vivo response was dominated by HLA-C-restricted CMV-specific TCR beta clonotypes, which also provided the single most frequent clonotype in two of eight donors. In both this cohort and an independent 352-donor cohort, the cumulative frequency of public TCR beta family members distinguished carriers of CMV infection plus the relevant HLA type.

Here the chain combines TRBV7-2 and TRBJ1-2; no D segment can be confidently identified. The sequences come from cultured PBMCs, collected from culture after CMV antigen stimulation. The receptor was isolated from a human donor in good health (CMV status not recorded). Some clones in this sample may be carry-over from other donors' samples. In nucleotide form, the sequence is TGTGCCAGCAGCCCCCCGGGCAGTGGCTACACCTTC. Translated, it gives CASSPPGSGYTF.